Below, 20 T cell receptor beta chains from the same sample are listed, as sequenced in a study of technical replicates of blood from a handful of donors (dated by TCRdb to about 2017). To prepare the library, the immunoSEQ multiplex PCR assay was applied. TCRdb retrieved this table from immuneACCESS and kept in-frame rearrangements only. Not all clones are present; in checked studies, unresolved V genes account for under half, and no reason is known for the remainder. Present in this sample are roughly 79,000 clones, about 92% of which were seen just once. Clones ranked in the top ten supply about 0.37% of the sample. Sequencing input: T cells isolated from PBMCs. The receptors shown here come from a human donor in good health.

This clone appeared once. The V gene is TRBV13, the J gene TRBJ2-1; 8 nucleotides agree with TRBD2. There are 16 residues in the CDR3. V gave up 3 bases and J gave up 4 bases; unmatched junction bases: 8. Germline V gene sequence: CDR1 PRHDT, CDR2 FYEKMQ (reference sequence). CDR3 coding DNA: TGTGCCAGCAGCTTCCCCGGGACTAGGGAGTACAATGAGCAGTTCTTC. It is translated as CASSFPGTREYNEQFF.

The chain links TRBV7-3 to TRBJ2-6; D is undetermined. The ends were cut back, 3 bases at V and 13 bases at J, with 16 bases in the middle. The CDR3 runs 14 residues. Germline CDR1 is SGHTA and CDR2 is FQGTGA. The CDR3 here is CASSFSGSTPVLTF. CDR3 sequence (DNA): TGTGCCAGCAGCTTCTCCGGGTCAACGCCAGTCCTGACTTTC.

This clone was seen once. V gene TRBV5-4 combines with J gene TRBJ2-3, with D possibly TRBD2 on 5 matching bases. Germline CDR1 reads SGHNT; CDR2 reads YYREEE (reference sequence). CDR3 length equals 12 residues. This CDR3 is CALRGSTDTQYF. CDR3 DNA sequence: TGTGCATTAAGAGGGTCCACAGATACGCAGTATTTT.

The V and J genes are TRBV9 and TRBJ2-3; a possible D gene is TRBD2 (6 bases). V shed 0 bases and J shed 3 bases, with 11 bases lying between them. CDR3 length equals 15 residues. The germline gives CDR1 SGDLS, CDR2 YYNGEE. The CDR3 DNA reads TGTGCCAGCAGCGTAGGATCGGGAGTAACAGATACGCAGTATTTT. It yields the protein CASSVGSGVTDTQYF.

The chain joins TRBV2 to TRBJ1-5; D might be TRBD1 (6 bases). The CDR3 has 17 residues. From germline, CDR1 is SNHLY and CDR2 FYNNEI. Between the trimmed V and J ends, which lost 6 bases and 0 bases, there was a span of 18 bases. CDR3 coding DNA: TGTGCCAGCAGCTTAGCCGGGACACCTTATAGCAATCAGCCCCAGCATTTT. This translates into CASSLAGTPYSNQPQHF.

The chain recombines TRBV2 with TRBJ1-4; D is unresolved. Trimming removed 7 bases at V and 5 bases at J, with 8 bases between. Germline V gives CDR1 SNHLY, CDR2 FYNNEI. This CDR3 contains 12 residues. The CDR3 nucleotides are TGTGCCAGCATCGGAGGGAATGAAAAACTGTTTTTT. It encodes CASIGGNEKLFF.

This clone came up once. This sequence joins TRBV11-2 and TRBJ1-4; D unclear. The germline V gene encodes CDR1 SGHAT and CDR2 FQNNGV. The CDR3 is made up of 16 amino acids. Trimming shortened V by 1 base and J by 5 bases, and 14 bases separated the two germline ends. CDR3 sequence (DNA): TGTGCCAGCAGCTTAGGGAGGTCGCGGGAAAATGAAAAACTGTTTTTT. This sequence encodes CASSLGRSRENEKLFF.

The rearrangement uses TRBV6-1 and TRBJ2-7; D is perhaps TRBD2 (6 bases). There are 15 residues in the CDR3. V shed 2 bases and J shed 3 bases, with 14 bases lying between them. Germline CDR1 MNHNS, CDR2 SASEGT. CDR3 in amino acids: CASSEKPKGGYEQYF. CDR3 DNA: TGTGCCAGCAGTGAAAAGCCCAAGGGAGGCTACGAGCAGTACTTC.

The chain joins TRBV29-1 to TRBJ2-1, with a possible D match to TRBD1 (6 bases). V lost 6 bases to trimming and J lost 6 bases, with 12 bases between them. CDR3 size: 12 residues. CDR1 SQVTM and CDR2 ANQGSEA come from the germline V gene. DNA for the CDR3: TGCAGCGTGGGGGCATTAACCAATGAGCAGTTCTTC. Translation: CSVGALTNEQFF.

V usage is TRBV11-2 and J usage is TRBJ2-1; D is perhaps TRBD1 (5 bases). The V gene lost 0 bases and the J gene lost 1 base, with 7 bases spanning the gap. Germline loops: CDR1 SGHAT, CDR2 FQNNGV. The CDR3 consists of 15 residues. CDR3 sequence: CASSLERGSYNEQFF. Written as DNA, the CDR3 is TGTGCCAGCAGCTTAGAAAGGGGATCCTACAATGAGCAGTTCTTC.

This clone was seen once. The genes are TRBV6-5 and TRBJ2-5, with 9 nucleotides matching TRBD2. V dropped 5 bases and J dropped 2; count of bases not matched to a gene: 3. From germline, CDR1 is MNHEY and CDR2 SVGAGI. The CDR3 spans 14 residues. Here the CDR3 reads CASSASGTQETQYF. In DNA form, the CDR3 reads TGTGCCAGCAGTGCTAGCGGGACTCAAGAGACCCAGTACTTC.

The genes are TRBV19 and TRBJ1-3; TRBD1 matches 7 bases. This CDR3 has 13 amino acids. Per the germline V gene, CDR1 is LNHDA and CDR2 is SQIVND (reference sequence). Trimming took 7 bases from V and 6 from J; bases not matched to a gene: 6. DNA of the CDR3: TGTGCCAGTAACAGACAGGGTGAAAACACCATATATTTT. Translating it yields CASNRQGENTIYF.

The V gene is TRBV2, the J gene TRBJ2-1; 10 bases are a match to TRBD2. The germline V gene has CDR1 SNHLY and CDR2 FYNNEI. The CDR3 length is 17 residues. The V segment lost 5 bases and the J segment 8 bases; nucleotides outside the gene matches: 15. The CDR3 loop is CASSPATWSGRGDEQFF. The CDR3 DNA follows: TGTGCCAGCAGTCCGGCGACGTGGAGCGGGAGGGGGGATGAGCAGTTCTTC.

The V gene is TRBV4-1, the J gene TRBJ2-2, with no clear D. V gave up 1 base and J gave up 2 bases, with 8 bases separating them. The CDR3 is made up of 15 amino acids. From germline, CDR1 is MGHRA and CDR2 YSYEKL. The CDR3 DNA reads TGCGCCAGCAGCCAAGGAATTACAAACACCGGGGAGCTGTTTTTT. The encoded protein is CASSQGITNTGELFF.

The chain joins TRBV10-3 to TRBJ2-7; 11 bases are a match to TRBD2. V lost 7 bases to trimming and J lost 5 bases; unmatched junction nucleotides: 10. Germline CDR1 is ENHRY and CDR2 is SYGVKD. The CDR3 is made up of 15 amino acids. CDR3 sequence (DNA): TGTGCCATCAACCCCACTAGCGGGAGAGTCGACGAGCAGTACTTC. Protein: CAINPTSGRVDEQYF.

The V and J genes are TRBV27 and TRBJ2-7, with a possible D match to TRBD1 (6 bases). V lost 0 bases and J 5 bases, leaving 8 bases between the germline ends. Germline assignment: CDR1 MNHEY and CDR2 SMNVEV (reference sequence). This CDR3 region has 13 residues. The CDR3 DNA follows: TGTGCCAGCAGTTTATCCAGGGGCAACGAGCAGTACTTC. This encodes CASSLSRGNEQYF.

The chain joins TRBV5-8 to TRBJ2-7; maybe TRBD2 (5 bases). The CDR3 sequence is 13 residues long. V was shortened by 2 bases and J by 3 bases, with 9 bases between the two germline ends. CDR1 and CDR2 from the germline V gene are SGHTS and YDEGEE. Written as DNA, the CDR3 is TGTGCCAGCAGCTTCGGGGTGTACTACGAGCAGTACTTC. This gives the protein CASSFGVYYEQYF.

The V gene is TRBV2, the J gene TRBJ1-1, with a weak D call TRBD1 (5 bases). From germline, CDR1 is SNHLY and CDR2 FYNNEI. V was trimmed by 6 bases and J by 4 bases, leaving 12 bases between them. The CDR3 sequence is 13 residues long. Written as DNA, the CDR3 is TGTGCCAGCAGGGATGACAGCGCCACTGAAGCTTTCTTT. This gives the protein CASRDDSATEAFF.

The V gene is TRBV6-1, the J gene TRBJ1-5, with D possibly TRBD1 on 5 matching bases. Looked up from germline, CDR1 is MNHNS and CDR2 is SASEGT. V lost 0 bases and J lost 6, with 6 bases in between. The CDR3 has 13 amino acids. The CDR3 loop is CASSEAGAQPQHF. Here the CDR3 DNA reads TGTGCCAGCAGTGAAGCAGGGGCTCAGCCCCAGCATTTT.

The chain has TRBV6-1 and TRBJ2-7; D is uncertain. The V gene's germline CDR1 is MNHNS and CDR2 SASEGT. The CDR3 contains 13 residues. Deletions cut 8 bases from V and 0 bases from J, with 11 bases between. CDR3 protein: CASGRSPSYEQYF. The CDR3 DNA reads as TGTGCCAGCGGCAGGTCCCCCTCCTACGAGCAGTACTTC.